This T cell receptor beta chain was recorded in a study of T cell changes during pregnancy in multiple sclerosis. Clones were read by immunoSEQ multiplex PCR, and TCRdb kept only the in-frame ones, dropping some. The data contain approximately 48,000 clones, roughly 92% of them singletons. Trimming cost V 0 bases and J 3 bases, with 11 bases left between them. The CDR3 has 16 residues. The V gene's germline CDR1 is LGHNA and CDR2 YSLEER. The chain joins TRBV4-3 to TRBJ1-4; D is perhaps TRBD1 (5 bases). This sequence originates from a female donor with multiple sclerosis, enrolled in a pregnancy study. The material sequenced was CD4+ T cells from peripheral blood mononuclear cells, taken in the second trimester of pregnancy. The CDR3, as DNA: TGCGCCAGCAGCCAAGATGAGGCGGGGGCTAATGAAAAACTGTTTTTT. Amino acid sequence: CASSQDEAGANEKLFF.